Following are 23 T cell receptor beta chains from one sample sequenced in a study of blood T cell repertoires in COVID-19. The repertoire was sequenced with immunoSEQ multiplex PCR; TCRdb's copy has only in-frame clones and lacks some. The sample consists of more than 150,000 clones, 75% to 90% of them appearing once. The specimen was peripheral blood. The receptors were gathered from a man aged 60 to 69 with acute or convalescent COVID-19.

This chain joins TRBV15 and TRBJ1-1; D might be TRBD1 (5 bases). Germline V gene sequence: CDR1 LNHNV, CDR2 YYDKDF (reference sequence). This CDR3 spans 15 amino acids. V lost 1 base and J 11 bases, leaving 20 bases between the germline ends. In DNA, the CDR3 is TGTGCCACCAGCAGAGTCGGGGGGACCGGCGTTGACGCTTTCTTT. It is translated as CATSRVGGTGVDAFF.

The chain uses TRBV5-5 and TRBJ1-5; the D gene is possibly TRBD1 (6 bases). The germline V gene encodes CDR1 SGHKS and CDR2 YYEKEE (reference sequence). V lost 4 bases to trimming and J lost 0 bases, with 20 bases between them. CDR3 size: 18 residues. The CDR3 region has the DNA TGTGCCAGCAGCCCAGAATTTTTCACAGGGTATAGCAATCAGCCCCAGCATTTT. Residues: CASSPEFFTGYSNQPQHF.

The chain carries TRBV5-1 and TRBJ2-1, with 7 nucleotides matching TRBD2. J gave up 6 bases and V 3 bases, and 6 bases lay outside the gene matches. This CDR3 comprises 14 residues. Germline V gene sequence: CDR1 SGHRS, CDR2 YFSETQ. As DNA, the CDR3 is TGCGCCAGCAGCTCGGGAGGACTCCTCAATGAGCAGTTCTTC. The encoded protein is CASSSGGLLNEQFF. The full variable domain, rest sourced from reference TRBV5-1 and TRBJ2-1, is KAGVTQTPRYLIKTRGQQVTLSCSPISGHRSVSWYQQTPGQGLQFLFEYFSETQRNKGNFPGRFSGRQFSNSRSEMNVSTLELGDSALYLCASSSGGLLNEQFFGPGTRLTVL.

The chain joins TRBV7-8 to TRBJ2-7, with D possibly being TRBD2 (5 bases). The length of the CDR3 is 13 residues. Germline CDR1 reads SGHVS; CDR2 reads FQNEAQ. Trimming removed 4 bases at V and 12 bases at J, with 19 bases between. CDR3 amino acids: CASSYLEDGLMYF. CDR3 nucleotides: TGTGCCAGCAGCTACTTGGAGGACGGCCTCATGTACTTC.

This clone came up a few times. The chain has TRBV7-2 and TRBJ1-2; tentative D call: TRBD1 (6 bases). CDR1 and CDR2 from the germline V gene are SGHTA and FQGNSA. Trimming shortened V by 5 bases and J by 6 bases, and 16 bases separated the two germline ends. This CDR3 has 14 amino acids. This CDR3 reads CASSPYGQPHGYTF. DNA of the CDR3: TGTGCCAGCAGCCCTTACGGACAGCCTCATGGCTACACCTTC.

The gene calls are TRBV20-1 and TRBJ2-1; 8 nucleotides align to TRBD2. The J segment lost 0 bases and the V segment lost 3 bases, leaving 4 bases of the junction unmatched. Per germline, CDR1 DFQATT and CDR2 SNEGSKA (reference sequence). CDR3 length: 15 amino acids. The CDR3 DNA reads TGCAGTGCTAGTAGCGGGGACCCCTCCTACAATGAGCAGTTCTTC. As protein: CSASSGDPSYNEQFF.

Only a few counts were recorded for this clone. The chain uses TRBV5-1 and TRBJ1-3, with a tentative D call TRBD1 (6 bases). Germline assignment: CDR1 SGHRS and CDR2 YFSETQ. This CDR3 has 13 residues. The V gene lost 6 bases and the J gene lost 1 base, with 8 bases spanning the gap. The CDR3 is CASTQGSGNTIYF. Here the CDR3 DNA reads TGCGCCAGCACTCAGGGGTCTGGAAACACCATATATTTT.

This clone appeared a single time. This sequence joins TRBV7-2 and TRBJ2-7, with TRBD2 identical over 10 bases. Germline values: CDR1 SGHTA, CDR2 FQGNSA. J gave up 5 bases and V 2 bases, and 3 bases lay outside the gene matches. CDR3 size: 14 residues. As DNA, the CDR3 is TGTGCCAGCAGCTTAAGCGGGGGGGCCCACGAGCAGTACTTC. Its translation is CASSLSGGAHEQYF. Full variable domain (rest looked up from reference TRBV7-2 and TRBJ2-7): GAGVSQSPSNKVTEKGKDVELRCDPISGHTALYWYRQSLGQGLEFLIYFQGNSAPDKSGLPSDRFSAERTGGSVSTLTIQRTQQEDSAVYLCASSLSGGAHEQYFGPGTRLTVT.

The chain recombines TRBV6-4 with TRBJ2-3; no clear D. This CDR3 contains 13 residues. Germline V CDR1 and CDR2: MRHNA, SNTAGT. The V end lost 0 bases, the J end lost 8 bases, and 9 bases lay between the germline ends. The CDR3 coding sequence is TGTGCCAGCAGTGACTCGCGGCTCGGTACGCAGTATTTT. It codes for CASSDSRLGTQYF.

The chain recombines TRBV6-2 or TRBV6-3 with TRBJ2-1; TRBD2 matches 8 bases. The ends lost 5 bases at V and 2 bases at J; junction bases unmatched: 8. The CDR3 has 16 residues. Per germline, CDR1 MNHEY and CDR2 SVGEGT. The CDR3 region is CASSREGGGPYNEQFF. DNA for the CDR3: TGTGCCAGCAGTCGCGAGGGCGGGGGGCCCTACAATGAGCAGTTCTTC.

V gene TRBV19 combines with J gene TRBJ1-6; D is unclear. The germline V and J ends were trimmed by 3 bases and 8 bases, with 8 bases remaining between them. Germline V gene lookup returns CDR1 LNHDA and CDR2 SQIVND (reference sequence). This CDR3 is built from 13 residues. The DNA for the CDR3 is TGTGCCAGTAGTATTCTGGCGGATTCACCCCTCCACTTT. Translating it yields CASSILADSPLHF.

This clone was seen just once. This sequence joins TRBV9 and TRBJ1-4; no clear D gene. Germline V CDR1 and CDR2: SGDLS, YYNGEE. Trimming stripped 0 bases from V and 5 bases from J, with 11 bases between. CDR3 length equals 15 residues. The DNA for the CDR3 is TGTGCCAGCAGCGTAGGAACTCTTCGGAATGAAAAACTGTTTTTT. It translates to CASSVGTLRNEKLFF.

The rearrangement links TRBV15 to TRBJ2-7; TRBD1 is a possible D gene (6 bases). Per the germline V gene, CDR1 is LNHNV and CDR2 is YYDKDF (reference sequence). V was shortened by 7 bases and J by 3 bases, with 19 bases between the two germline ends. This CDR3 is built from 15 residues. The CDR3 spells CATTRDTPVNYEQYF. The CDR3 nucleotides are TGTGCCACCACAAGGGACACCCCGGTTAACTACGAGCAGTACTTC.

CDR3 coding DNA: TGTGCCAGCAGCTTAGGAACAGGGGGAAGGTACAATGAGCAGTTCTTC. Its protein product is CASSLGTGGRYNEQFF. V and J are TRBV7-6 and TRBJ2-1; 8 bases match TRBD1. The trim removed 1 base at V and 4 bases at J, leaving 6 bases unmatched. The germline CDR1 and CDR2 sequences are SGHVS and FNYEAQ. The CDR3 length is 16 residues. Using reference TRBV7-6 and TRBJ2-1 for the parts outside the CDR3, the full variable domain is GAGVSQSPRYKVTKRGQDVALRCDPISGHVSLYWYRQALGQGPEFLTYFNYEAQQDKSGLPNDRFSAERPEGSISTLTIQRTEQRDSAMYRCASSLGTGGRYNEQFFGPGTRLTVL.

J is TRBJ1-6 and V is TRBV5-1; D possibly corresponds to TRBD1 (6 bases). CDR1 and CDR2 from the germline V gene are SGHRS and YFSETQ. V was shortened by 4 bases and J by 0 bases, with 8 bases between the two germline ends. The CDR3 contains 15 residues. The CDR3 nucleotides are TGCGCCAGCAGCGAAGGGGGCTCCTATAATTCACCCCTCCACTTT. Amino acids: CASSEGGSYNSPLHF.

The CDR3 bases are TGCGCCAGCAGCTTGGTAGGCGGCGGCAAATCTAGCACAGATACGCAGTATTTT. Protein: CASSLVGGGKSSTDTQYF. V gene TRBV5-1 combines with J gene TRBJ2-3; no firm D call. Germline V gene sequence: CDR1 SGHRS, CDR2 YFSETQ. Between the trimmed V and J ends, which lost 0 bases and 0 bases, there was a span of 17 bases. CDR3 length equals 18 residues.

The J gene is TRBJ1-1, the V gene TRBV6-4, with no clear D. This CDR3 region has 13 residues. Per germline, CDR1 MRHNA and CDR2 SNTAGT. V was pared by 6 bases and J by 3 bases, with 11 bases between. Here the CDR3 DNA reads TGTGCCAGCAGCGCCGAGAGGGACACTGAAGCTTTCTTT. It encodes CASSAERDTEAFF.

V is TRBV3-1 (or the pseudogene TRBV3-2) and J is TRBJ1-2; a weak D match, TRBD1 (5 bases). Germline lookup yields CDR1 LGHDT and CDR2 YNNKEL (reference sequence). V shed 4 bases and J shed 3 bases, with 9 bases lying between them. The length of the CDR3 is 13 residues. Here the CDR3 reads CASSPDSYYGYTF. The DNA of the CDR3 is TGTGCCAGCAGCCCTGACAGCTACTATGGCTACACCTTC.

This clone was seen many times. Here the CDR3 reads CASSPIVGGHEQYF. In DNA, the CDR3 is TGTGCCAGCAGTCCCATCGTAGGGGGCCACGAGCAGTACTTC. This chain uses TRBV6-2 or TRBV6-3 with TRBJ2-7, with 7 bases matching TRBD1. CDR1 is MNHEY, CDR2 SVGEGT, per germline. Germline trimming cut 5 bases from V and 5 bases from J; bases unmatched to any gene: 9. The CDR3 spans 14 residues.

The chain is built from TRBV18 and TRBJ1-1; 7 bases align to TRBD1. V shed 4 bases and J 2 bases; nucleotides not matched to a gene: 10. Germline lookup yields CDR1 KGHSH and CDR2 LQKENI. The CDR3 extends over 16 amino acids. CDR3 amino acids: CASSRGQGGINTEAFF. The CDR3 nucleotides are TGTGCCAGCTCACGGGGGCAGGGGGGAATTAACACTGAAGCTTTCTTT.

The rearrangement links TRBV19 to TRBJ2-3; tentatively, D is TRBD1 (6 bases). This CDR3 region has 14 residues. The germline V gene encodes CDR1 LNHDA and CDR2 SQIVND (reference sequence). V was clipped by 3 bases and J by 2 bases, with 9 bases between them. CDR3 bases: TGTGCCAGTAGTATCGGACAGAACACAGATACGCAGTATTTT. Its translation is CASSIGQNTDTQYF.

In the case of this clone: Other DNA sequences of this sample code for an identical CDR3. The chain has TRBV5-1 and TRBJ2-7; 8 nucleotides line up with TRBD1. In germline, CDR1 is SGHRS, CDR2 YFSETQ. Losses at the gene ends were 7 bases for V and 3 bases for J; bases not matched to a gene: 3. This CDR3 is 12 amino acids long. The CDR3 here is CASRQGSYEQYF. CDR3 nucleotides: TGCGCCAGCCGACAGGGGAGCTACGAGCAGTACTTC.

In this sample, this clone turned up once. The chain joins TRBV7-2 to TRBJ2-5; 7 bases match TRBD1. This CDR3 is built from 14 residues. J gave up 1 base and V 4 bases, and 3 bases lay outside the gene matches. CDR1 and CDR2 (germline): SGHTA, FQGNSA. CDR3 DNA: TGTGCCAGCAGCTCCCCAGGGGGCCAAGAGACCCAGTACTTC. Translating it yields CASSSPGGQETQYF.